The rows below give T cell receptor beta chains drawn from one sample of a study of blood T cell repertoires in COVID-19. The protocol was immunoSEQ multiplex PCR, while the TCRdb copy is restricted to in-frame clones and leaves out a portion. Of 400,000 or so clones listed, about 90% were seen once; the top ten hold about 0.63%. Sequenced input: PBMCs or T cells enriched from blood (not recorded which). Source of these receptors: a man between 18 and 29 years old who had recovered from COVID-19. Each CDR3 is given with its conserved first and last residue. D genes are given only for firm matches. The size field is filled for only some rows; it gives once, few, many or a size class.

V	size	J	D	DNA	CDR3
TRBV5-8	.	TRBJ2-2	TRBD1	TGTGCCAGCAGTTCCTTTATCAGGGGGCCCACCGGGGAGCTGTTTTTT	CASSSFIRGPTGELFF
TRBV9	.	TRBJ2-2	TRBD2	TGTGCCAGCAGCGCCACGGCGGGGGGTACCGGGGAGCTGTTTTTT	CASSATAGGTGELFF
TRBV27	.	TRBJ2-7	TRBD2	TGTGCCAGCAGGTCTAGACTAGCGGGGAACTCCTACGAGCAGTACTTC	CASRSRLAGNSYEQYF
TRBV18	.	TRBJ2-7	TRBD2	TGTGCCAGCTCACCGTGGGGAGCGGGAGTCACGGAGCAGTACTTC	CASSPWGAGVTEQYF
TRBV13	.	TRBJ2-2	TRBD2	TGTGCCAGCAGCTTCCCCCCTCGGGCTAGCGGGAGCGGCACCGGGGAGCTGTTTTTT	CASSFPPRASGSGTGELFF
TRBV5-4	.	TRBJ2-7	.	TGTGCCAGCAGCCGGCGGGGACAGACCTACGAGCAGTACTTC	CASSRRGQTYEQYF
TRBV15	.	TRBJ1-1	.	TGTGCCACCAGCAGAGATTACGGGGGGTGGACTGAAGCTTTCTTT	CATSRDYGGWTEAFF
TRBV7-3	once	TRBJ2-1	.	TGTGCCAGCAGCTTAAACCCTTCCCGGGAGCAGTTCTTC	CASSLNPSREQFF
TRBV2	few	TRBJ1-5	.	TGTGCCAGCAGTCCACAGGGTTTATTGCAGCCCCAGCATTTT	CASSPQGLLQPQHF
TRBV28	.	TRBJ2-7	.	TGTGCCAGCGTAACGGGTGGGGCGGAAGACTACGAGCAGTACTTC	CASVTGGAEDYEQYF
TRBV2	.	TRBJ2-1	.	TGTGCCAGCAGTCCTTACAATGAGCAGTTCTTC	CASSPYNEQFF
TRBV2	.	TRBJ1-1	TRBD1	TGTGCCAGCAGGAAAACGACAGGGTGGGACACTGAAGCTTTCTTT	CASRKTTGWDTEAFF
TRBV3-1/TRBV3-2	.	TRBJ1-3	.	TGTGCCAGCAGCCAAGACGACGTTGCCAGACACCGAAACACCATATATTTT	CASSQDDVARHRNTIYF
TRBV15	.	TRBJ1-5	.	TGTGCCACCAGCCATCCTCCCGGGCCCCAGCATTTT	CATSHPPGPQHF
TRBV5-1	once	TRBJ1-1	.	TGCGCCAGCTCCCGGGATGTCAACACTGAAGCTTTCTTT	CASSRDVNTEAFF
TRBV2	.	TRBJ1-1	.	TGTGCCAGCAGTGAAGGGCCCAGCACTGAAGCTTTCTTT	CASSEGPSTEAFF
TRBV5-1	.	TRBJ2-5	TRBD2	TGCGCCAGCAGCTTGGCCGGCGGGGGGGCCGAGACCCAGTACTTC	CASSLAGGGAETQYF
TRBV2	.	TRBJ2-7	.	TGTGCCAGCCAAGAGCCTGGAGGCTCTCTCTCCTACGAGCAGTACTTC	CASQEPGGSLSYEQYF